This entry lists 11 T cell receptor beta chains sequenced from one sample in a study of T-cell reconstitution after alpha-beta-depleted transplantation in children. Preparing the TCRbeta library involved the use of unique molecular identifiers. Each CDR3 protein is one row after TCRdb ran MiXCR on the PCR reads. The table lists about 110,000 distinct CDR3 sequences, under 13% of them singletons. The material was PBMCs, obtained before TCRalphabeta/CD19-depleted stem cell transplant. These receptors came from a boy aged 2-9 years with acute lymphoblastic leukemia, due to receive a stem cell transplant.

Many counts were recorded for this clonotype. The rearrangement uses TRBV19 and TRBJ1-1, with 7 bases matching TRBD1. The junction had 4 bases not matched to a gene; V was cut back by 2 bases and J by 4 bases. Germline assignment: CDR1 LNHDA and CDR2 SQIVND (reference sequence). There are 14 residues in the CDR3. The CDR3 DNA is TGTGCCAGTAGTATACAGGGGGTATCCACTGAAGCTTTCTTT. Protein product: CASSIQGVSTEAFF.

This clonotype was seen only a few times. The chain combines TRBV20-1 with TRBJ2-1; 11 nucleotides line up with TRBD2. The CDR3 extends over 16 amino acids. Germline values: CDR1 DFQATT, CDR2 SNEGSKA (reference sequence). The V gene end was trimmed by 4 bases and the J gene end by 0 bases; junction bases not matched to a gene: 5. CDR3 nucleotides: TGCAGTGCTAAGTCTAGCGGGAGGAGCTCCTACAATGAGCAGTTCTTC. This sequence encodes CSAKSSGRSSYNEQFF.

The rearrangement uses TRBV29-1 and TRBJ1-2; D ambiguous. CDR1 and CDR2 (germline): SQVTM, ANQGSEA. Deletions cut 2 bases from V and 4 bases from J, with 11 bases between. CDR3 length: 13 residues. The CDR3 DNA reads TGCAGCGTTGAATCGGGTCGGGCCTATGGCTACACCTTC. It translates to CSVESGRAYGYTF.

This clonotype was counted only a few times. The chain combines TRBV7-8 with TRBJ2-7; 7 nucleotides agree with TRBD1. CDR1 is SGHVS and CDR2 is FQNEAQ in the germline V gene. V shed 5 bases, J shed 6 bases, and the junction held 7 bases outside the gene matches. This CDR3 contains 13 residues. The CDR3 bases are TGTGCCAGCAGCCAGAGACAGGGTCTCGAGCAGTACTTC. Its protein product is CASSQRQGLEQYF. The variable domain in full, completed from reference TRBV7-8 and TRBJ2-7, reads GAGVSQSPRYKVAKRGQDVALRCDPISGHVSLFWYQQALGQGPEFLTYFQNEAQLDKSGLPSDRFFAERPEGSVSTLKIQRTQQEDSAVYLCASSQRQGLEQYFGPGTRLTVT.

The chain links TRBV12-3 or TRBV12-4 to TRBJ1-1; weak D call: TRBD1 (6 bases). V was clipped by 6 bases and J by 11 bases, with 19 bases between them. The CDR3 extends over 13 amino acids. The CDR3 nucleotides read TGTGCCAGCAGGGCCAATGAGGGGGGGTCGGCTTTCTTT. Its protein is CASRANEGGSAFF.

The J gene is TRBJ2-7, the V gene TRBV3-1; TRBD1 agrees at 7 bases. Germline V gene data show CDR1 as LGHDT and CDR2 as YNNKEL (reference sequence). This CDR3 is built from 16 residues. The junction had 6 bases not matched to a gene; V was cut back by 0 bases and J by 1 base. In DNA form, the CDR3 reads TGTGCCAGCAGCCAAGACCCGACAGGGAGATCCTACGAGCAGTACTTC. It translates to CASSQDPTGRSYEQYF.

The table lists this clonotype with a few counts. V gene TRBV4-1 combines with J gene TRBJ1-1; D unresolved. V shed 0 bases and J shed 2 bases, with 10 bases lying between them. The germline V gene has CDR1 MGHRA and CDR2 YSYEKL. The CDR3 length is 15 residues. This CDR3 is CASSQDRGRNTEAFF. In DNA form, the CDR3 reads TGCGCCAGCAGCCAAGACCGTGGCAGAAACACTGAAGCTTTCTTT.

This clonotype was seen a few times. The chain couples TRBV20-1 to TRBJ1-1; possibly TRBD1 for D (6 bases). V was pared by 5 bases and J by 0 bases, with 16 bases between. Looked up from germline, CDR1 is DFQATT and CDR2 is SNEGSKA (reference sequence). The length of the CDR3 is 15 residues. This CDR3 reads CSALTQGRLNTEAFF. The CDR3, as DNA: TGCAGTGCTTTAACACAGGGAAGATTGAACACTGAAGCTTTCTTT.

The CDR3 protein is CASSWETTKNIQYF. The CDR3 coding sequence is TGTGCCAGCAGCTGGGAGACAACCAAAAACATTCAGTACTTC. This sequence joins TRBV7-9 and TRBJ2-4; tentative D call: TRBD2 (5 bases). V was pared by 4 bases and J by 2 bases, with 9 bases between. The length of the CDR3 is 14 residues. Germline CDR1 reads SEHNR; CDR2 reads FQNEAQ (reference sequence).

The V call is TRBV7-6, the J call TRBJ2-5; no reliable D call. The CDR3 consists of 15 residues. Trimming pared 4 bases from V and 1 base from J, leaving 13 bases between. In germline, CDR1 is SGHVS, CDR2 FNYEAQ. CDR3 sequence (DNA): TGTGCCAGCAGCTCTATTGTCGGGTCCCAAGAGACCCAGTACTTC. Protein product: CASSSIVGSQETQYF.

This clonotype came up a few times. The chain is built from TRBV24-1 and TRBJ2-6; D is unclear. The CDR3 has 13 amino acids. Germline V gene lookup returns CDR1 KGHDR and CDR2 SFDVKD. The V gene lost 5 bases and the J gene lost 0 bases, with 1 base spanning the gap. The CDR3 loop is CATSASGANVLTF. The DNA for the CDR3 is TGTGCCACCAGTGCCTCTGGGGCCAACGTCCTGACTTTC.